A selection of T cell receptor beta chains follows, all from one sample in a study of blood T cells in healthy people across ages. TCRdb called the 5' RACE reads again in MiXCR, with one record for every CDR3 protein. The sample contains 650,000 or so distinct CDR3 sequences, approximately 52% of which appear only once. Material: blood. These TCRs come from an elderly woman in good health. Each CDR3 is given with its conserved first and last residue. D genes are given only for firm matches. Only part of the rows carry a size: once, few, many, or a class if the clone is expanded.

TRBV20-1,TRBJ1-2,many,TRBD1,CSALPLRGPYGYTF,TGCAGTGCCCTCCCTCTCAGGGGGCCCTATGGCTACACCTTC
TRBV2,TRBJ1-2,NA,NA,CASSRQINYGYTF,TGTGCCAGCAGTAGACAGATTAACTATGGCTACACCTTC
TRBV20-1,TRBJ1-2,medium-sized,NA,CSARAAETHHTF,TGCAGTGCTAGGGCAGCCGAGACCCACCACACCTTC
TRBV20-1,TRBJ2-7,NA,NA,CSANLGSMNEQYF,TGCAGTGCTAACTTGGGCAGTATGAACGAGCAGTACTTC
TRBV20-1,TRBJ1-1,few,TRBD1,CSARATGPSTEAFF,TGCAGTGCTAGAGCGACAGGGCCTTCGACTGAAGCTTTCTTT
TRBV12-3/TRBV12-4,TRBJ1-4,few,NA,CASSMDRTNEKLFF,TGTGCCAGCAGCATGGACAGAACTAATGAAAAACTGTTTTTT
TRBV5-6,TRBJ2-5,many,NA,CASTLSSTQETQYF,TGTGCCAGCACCCTTAGCTCAACCCAAGAGACCCAGTACTTC
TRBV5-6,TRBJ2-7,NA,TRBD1,CASSIRPGQGPYEQYF,TGTGCCAGCAGCATACGTCCAGGACAGGGTCCCTACGAGCAGTACTTC
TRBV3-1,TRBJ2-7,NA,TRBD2,CASSQDPSGRAFFSHEQYF,TGTGCCAGCAGCCAAGACCCCAGCGGGAGGGCCTTCTTTTCCCACGAGCAGTACTTC
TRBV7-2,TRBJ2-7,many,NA,CASSLARSTIPYEQYF,TGTGCCAGCAGCTTAGCTCGCAGCACTATTCCCTACGAGCAGTACTTC